The entry below gives a single T cell receptor beta chain sequence along with its context. The antigen remains undetermined. Clones were read by immunoSEQ multiplex PCR, and TCRdb kept only the in-frame ones, dropping some. The table has nearly 100,000 clones, roughly 83% seen once. This specimen comes from a study of PD-1 blockade in classical Hodgkin lymphoma. General study results and limits: Reports described newly diagnosed patients as having lower baseline TCR diversity than healthy donors. In CD4+ cells, TCR diversity went up significantly by C4D1, but in CD8+ cells it did not.

Exposure to brentuximab vedotin varied, and each patient had relapsed following autologous stem cell transplantation. The CDR3 loop spans 16 amino acids. V lost 4 bases and J lost 5; bases outside the gene matches: 7. Looked up from germline, CDR1 is MRHNA and CDR2 is SNTAGT. The sequence came from a human donor with classical Hodgkin lymphoma. The chain couples TRBV6-4 to TRBJ1-5, with 11 bases identical to TRBD1. Sequenced here: peripheral blood mononuclear cells (PBMCs), sampled at baseline. In DNA, the CDR3 is TGTGCCAGCAGTGTCTGGGGACAGGGGGTGGATCAGCCCCAGCATTTT. Translating gives CASSVWGQGVDQPQHF.